The 18 T cell receptor beta chains listed next were all sequenced from one sample in a study of Tregs in tolerant kidney transplant recipients (dated by TCRdb to between 2017 and 2020). This sample's time point label indicates: blood sample drawn before combined kidney and bone marrow transplant. The protocol used for the library was the immunoSEQ multiplex PCR assay. TCRdb re-hosts the immuneACCESS table, in-frame sequences only. Its copies lack some clones; in the studies checked, an unresolved V gene accounts for under half of them, and the cause for the rest is not known. The sample table on file contains approximately 35,000 clones. The ten top clones hold approximately 8.1% of the sample. Here the sequenced sample was CD8+ T cells from blood, taken before the transplant. The receptors were gathered from a human donor who received a combined kidney and bone marrow transplant.

As concerns this clone: The read stops 3 residues short of the end of the CDR3; the missing end is completed from the germline J gene. The V and J genes are TRBV7-9 and TRBJ1-4; D is unclear. Germline V CDR1 and CDR2: SEHNR, FQNEAQ (reference sequence). V lost 5 bases and J 7 bases, leaving 17 bases between the germline ends. There are 15 residues in the CDR3. CDR3: CASSPPEKTREKLFF. CDR3 DNA (partial): TGTGCCAGCAGCCCTCCCGAGAAGACTCGTGAAAAA. The full variable domain, rest sourced from reference TRBV7-9 and TRBJ1-4, is DTGVSQNPRHKITKRGQNVTFRCDPISEHNRLYWYRQTLGQGPEFLTYFQNEAQLEKSRLLSDRFSAERPKGSFSTLEIQRTEQGDSAMYLCASSPPEKTREKLFFGSGTQLSVL.

Of note for this clone: From the germline J gene comes the end of the CDR3, since the read stops 3 residues before it. This chain connects TRBV7-8 to TRBJ2-7, with 12 bases that match TRBD1. This CDR3 is built from 15 residues. With 5 bases clipped from V and 4 bases from J, the junction kept 6 bases outside the gene matches. CDR1 and CDR2 from the germline V gene are SGHVS and FQNEAQ. The CDR3 is CASSLAGQGAYEQYF. The CDR3 bases that were read are TGTGCCAGCAGCCTCGCGGGACAGGGGGCATACGAG.

On this clone: The sequenced fragment ends 3 residues before the CDR3 boundary, so the rest is inferred from the germline J gene. This rearrangement joins TRBV5-1 to TRBJ1-2; possible D gene TRBD1, 6 bases. The V gene's germline CDR1 is SGHRS and CDR2 YFSETQ. CDR3 length equals 15 residues. The CDR3 reads CASSRNLRHQGGYTF. The CDR3 bases that were read are TGCGCCAGCAGCAGAAATCTTCGACACCAGGGGGGC.

Remarks on this clone: The CDR3 end lies 3 residues beyond the end of the read and is filled in from the germline J gene. The rearrangement links TRBV20-1 to TRBJ2-7; D tentatively reads TRBD1 or TRBD2 (5 bases each). Germline assignment: CDR1 DFQATT and CDR2 SNEGSKA (reference sequence). The CDR3 spans 13 residues. The ends were cut back, 1 base at V and 4 bases at J, with 11 bases in the middle. The DNA read from the CDR3 is TGCAGTGCTAGAGGGGTTGAGGGGTACGAG. Protein: CSARGVEGYE. The entire CDR3 reads CSARGVEGYEQYF.

Regarding this clone: The sequence runs out 3 residues before the end of the CDR3; the remainder is reconstructed from the germline J gene. The chain is built from TRBV11-2 and TRBJ2-1, with a tentative D call TRBD2 (5 bases). Germline CDR1 reads SGHAT; CDR2 reads FQNNGV. V gave up 0 bases and J gave up 4 bases, with 10 bases separating them. The CDR3 runs to 15 residues. CDR3 region: CASSLDIGLYNEQFF. CDR3 DNA, as far as it was read: TGTGCCAGCAGCTTAGATATTGGACTTTACAATGAG.

Of note for this clone: The read halts 3 residues ahead of the CDR3 end, with the missing end drawn from the germline J gene. The chain is built from TRBV2 and TRBJ1-2; tentatively, D is TRBD1 (5 bases). CDR3 size: 14 residues. Germline V CDR1 and CDR2: SNHLY, FYNNEI. CDR3 DNA (partial): TGTGCCCCCGGGGGGTCGGGTGGCGGTTGGGGC. Amino acids: CAPGGSGGGWG. In full, the CDR3 reads CAPGGSGGGWGYTF.

Remarks on this clone: The CDR3 extends 3 residues past the end of the read, so its final part is completed from the germline J gene. The chain combines TRBV7-9 with TRBJ2-1; D gene ambiguous. Trimming shortened V by 1 base and J by 7 bases, and 14 bases separated the two germline ends. CDR1 is SEHNR and CDR2 is FQNEAQ in the germline V gene (reference sequence). The CDR3 loop spans 15 amino acids. The CDR3 loop reads CASSLVVGGWNEQFF. The covered CDR3 bases are TGTGCCAGCAGCTTAGTAGTAGGCGGATGGAATGAG.

Regarding this clone: The CDR3 end falls 3 residues outside the read, so it is completed with the germline J gene. The V call is TRBV5-6, the J call TRBJ2-3, with TRBD1 identical over 8 bases. CDR3 size: 15 residues. CDR1 is SGHDT, CDR2 YYEEEE, per germline. V was clipped by 1 base and J by 2 bases; unmatched bases: 3. The CDR3 here is CASSLWQGATDTQYF. CDR3 bases read: TGTGCCAGCAGCTTGTGGCAGGGGGCCACAGATACG.

To note about this clone: The DNA ends 3 residues before the CDR3 does, and the rest of the CDR3 is filled in from the germline J gene. The gene calls are TRBV29-1 and TRBJ2-7; D remains unclear. The V gene lost 4 bases and the J gene lost 0 bases, with 7 bases spanning the gap. The CDR3 runs to 12 residues. Germline CDR1 is SQVTM and CDR2 is ANQGSEA. CDR3 DNA, as far as it was read: TGCAGCGTTGGGCCGAGCTCCTACGAG. Its protein is CSVGPSSYE. The entire CDR3 protein reads CSVGPSSYEQYF.

About this clone itself: The sequenced fragment ends 3 residues before the CDR3 boundary, so the rest is inferred from the germline J gene. The chain recombines TRBV13 with TRBJ2-1, with D possibly matching TRBD2 (7 bases). This CDR3 region has 15 residues. Germline V CDR1 and CDR2: PRHDT, FYEKMQ (reference sequence). V shed 3 bases and J shed 4 bases, with 13 bases lying between them. The CDR3 loop is CASSFGGGLYNEQFF. The sequenced CDR3 bases are TGTGCCAGCAGCTTTGGGGGGGGGCTATACAATGAG.

A word on this clone: The CDR3 end is not reached by the read, which stops 3 residues before it; the germline J gene fills it in. V gene TRBV30 combines with J gene TRBJ2-5; 7 bases line up with TRBD1. The CDR3 contains 15 residues. J lost 1 base, V lost 3 bases, and 8 bases had no gene match. The germline V gene has CDR1 GTSNPN and CDR2 SVGIG (reference sequence). CDR3 bases read: TGTGCCTGGAGCTCAACAGGGGCCGTCCAAGAGACC. It translates to CAWSSTGAVQET. In full, the CDR3 is CAWSSTGAVQETQYF.

Comments on this clone: Coverage ceases 3 residues before the CDR3 finishes, and the germline J gene fills in the end. The chain carries TRBV19 and TRBJ1-5, with 7 bases that match TRBD1. V lost 9 bases to trimming and J lost 0 bases; unmatched junction nucleotides: 5. CDR1 LNHDA and CDR2 SQIVND come from the germline V gene (reference sequence). The CDR3 is 14 residues long. The sequenced CDR3 bases are TGTGCCAGCCAACAGGGGCTTAGCAATCAGCCC. Residues: CASQQGLSNQP. The complete CDR3 sequence is CASQQGLSNQPQHF. The full variable domain, in which reference TRBV19 and TRBJ1-5 provide the parts outside the CDR3, is DGGITQSPKYLFRKEGQNVTLSCEQNLNHDAMYWYRQDPGQGLRLIYYSQIVNDFQKGDIAEGYSVSREKKESFPLTVTSAQKNPTAFYLCASQQGLSNQPQHFGDGTRLSIL.

Remarks on this clone: With the read ending 3 residues before the CDR3 end, the germline J gene is used to fill in that end. The V and J genes are TRBV11-2 and TRBJ2-1; the D gene is possibly TRBD2 (6 bases). This CDR3 region has 11 residues. V lost 5 bases to trimming and J lost 7 bases, with 6 bases between them. Per the germline V gene, CDR1 is SGHAT and CDR2 is FQNNGV. The CDR3 DNA, read in part, is TGTGCCAGCAGCGGGGGGAATGAG. This translates into CASSGGNE. In full, the CDR3 reads CASSGGNEQFF. The full variable domain, in which reference TRBV11-2 and TRBJ2-1 provide the parts outside the CDR3, is EAGVAQSPRYKIIEKRQSVAFWCNPISGHATLYWYQQILGQGPKLLIQFQNNGVVDDSQLPKDRFSAERLKGVDSTLKIQPAKLEDSAVYLCASSGGNEQFFGPGTRLTVL.

CDR3 sequence: CASSDLGTAAYEQYF. The part of the CDR3 DNA that was read is TGTGCCAGCAGTGACCTCGGGACAGCCGCCTACGAG. The gene calls are TRBV6-1 and TRBJ2-7; TRBD1 agrees at 7 bases. The read terminates 3 residues ahead of where the CDR3 ends, so the germline J gene completes it. The CDR3 runs to 15 residues. Trimming at V came to 3 bases and at J to 2 bases, leaving 7 bases not matched to a gene. Germline CDR1 is MNHNS and CDR2 is SASEGT.

Remarks on this clone: The read ends 3 residues early relative to the CDR3; the germline J gene fills the gap. This rearrangement joins TRBV19 to TRBJ2-2; TRBD1 aligns across 9 bases. Germline CDR1 reads LNHDA; CDR2 reads SQIVND (reference sequence). With 3 bases clipped from V and 4 bases from J, the junction kept 3 bases outside the gene matches. This CDR3 contains 15 residues. The CDR3 reads CASSIHRGRTGELFF. The DNA read from the CDR3 is TGTGCCAGTAGTATCCACAGGGGGCGCACCGGGGAG.

With respect to this clone: The observed sequence ends 3 residues before the CDR3 terminus, with the missing tail filled in from the germline J gene. The rearrangement uses TRBV20-1 and TRBJ2-7, with 9 positions matching TRBD1. Germline CDR1 is DFQATT and CDR2 is SNEGSKA (reference sequence). With V trimmed by 0 bases and J by 3 bases, 9 bases remained unmatched. The CDR3 has 16 residues. The sequenced part of the CDR3 DNA is TGCAGTGCTAGAGATAGGGACAGGGCTACACTCTACGAG. Translating gives CSARDRDRATLYE. The full CDR3 sequence reads CSARDRDRATLYEQYF.

Concerning this clone: The junction differs from germline at one of its ends, possibly a read error. The read falls 3 residues short of the CDR3 end, and the missing part is taken from the germline J gene. The chain carries TRBV30 and TRBJ2-7; 8 bases fit TRBD2. The CDR3 consists of 14 residues. CDR1 is GTSNPN, CDR2 SVGIG, per germline (reference sequence). The CDR3 loop is CAGRSSGFSYEQYF. The CDR3 DNA, read in part, is TGTGCCGGGAGGTCTAGCGGGTTCTCCTACGAG.

In the case of this clone: The CDR3 end lies 3 residues beyond the end of the read and is filled in from the germline J gene. The J gene is TRBJ2-7, the V gene TRBV6-2 or TRBV6-3, with TRBD2 matching over 8 bases. The CDR3 totals 15 residues. Germline values: CDR1 MNHEY, CDR2 SVGEGT. The V segment lost 6 bases and the J segment 0 bases; nucleotides outside the gene matches: 7. The part of the CDR3 DNA that was read is TGTGCCAGCAGCCACTGGCGGGAGGACTCCTACGAG. Translation: CASSHWREDSYE. The complete CDR3 reads CASSHWREDSYEQYF.